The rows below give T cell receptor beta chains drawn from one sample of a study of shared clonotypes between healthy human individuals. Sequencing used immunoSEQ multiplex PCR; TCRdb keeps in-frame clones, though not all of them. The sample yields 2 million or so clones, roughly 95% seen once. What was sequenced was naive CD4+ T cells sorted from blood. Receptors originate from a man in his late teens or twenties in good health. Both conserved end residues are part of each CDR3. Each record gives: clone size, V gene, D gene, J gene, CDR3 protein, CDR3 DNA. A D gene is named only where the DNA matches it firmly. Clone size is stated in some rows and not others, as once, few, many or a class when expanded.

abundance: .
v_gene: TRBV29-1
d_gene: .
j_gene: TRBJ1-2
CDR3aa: CSVEVGDYDYGYTF
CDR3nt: TGCAGCGTTGAAGTCGGGGACTATGACTATGGCTACACCTTC

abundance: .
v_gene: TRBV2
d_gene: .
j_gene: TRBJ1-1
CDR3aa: CALISGVAEAFF
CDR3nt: TGTGCCCTCATTTCAGGGGTTGCTGAAGCTTTCTTT

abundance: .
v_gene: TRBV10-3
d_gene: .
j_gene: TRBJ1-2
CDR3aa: CASSFGQLFNYGYTF
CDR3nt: TGTGCCAGCAGTTTCGGCCAGTTGTTTAACTATGGCTACACCTTC

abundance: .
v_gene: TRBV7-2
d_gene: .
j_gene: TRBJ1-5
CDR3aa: CASSFYSTEPQHF
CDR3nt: TGTGCCAGCAGCTTCTATTCAACGGAGCCCCAGCATTTT

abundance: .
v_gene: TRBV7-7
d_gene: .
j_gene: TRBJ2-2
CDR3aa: CASSLQVGTGELFF
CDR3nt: TGTGCTAGCAGCTTACAAGTAGGGACCGGGGAGCTGTTTTTT

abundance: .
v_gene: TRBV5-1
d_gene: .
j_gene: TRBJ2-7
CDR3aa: CASSQQGPSYEQYF
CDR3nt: TGCGCCAGCAGCCAACAGGGACCCAGCTACGAGCAGTACTTC

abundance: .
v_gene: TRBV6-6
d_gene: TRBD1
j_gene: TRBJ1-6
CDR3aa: CASSSGTDNSPLHF
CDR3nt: TGTGCCAGCAGTTCCGGGACAGACAATTCACCCCTCCACTTT

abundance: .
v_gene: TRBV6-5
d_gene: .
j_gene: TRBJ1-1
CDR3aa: CASSYGLTNTEAFF
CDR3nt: TGTGCCAGCAGTTACGGACTCACGAACACTGAAGCTTTCTTT

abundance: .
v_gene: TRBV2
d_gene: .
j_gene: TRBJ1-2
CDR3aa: CASSRVDGYTF
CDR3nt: TGTGCCAGCAGTAGGGTCGATGGCTACACCTTC

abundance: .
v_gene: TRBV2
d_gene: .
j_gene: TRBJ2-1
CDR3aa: CASSPKHEQFF
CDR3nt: TGTGCCAGCAGCCCTAAGCATGAGCAGTTCTTC

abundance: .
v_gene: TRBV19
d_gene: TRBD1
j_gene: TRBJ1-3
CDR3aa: CASTTTGGNTIYF
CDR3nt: TGTGCCAGTACAACGACAGGGGGAAACACCATATATTTT

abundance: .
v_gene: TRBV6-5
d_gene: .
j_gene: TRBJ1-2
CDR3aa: CATHSIKGNGYTF
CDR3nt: TGTGCCACCCACAGCATAAAGGGTAATGGCTACACCTTC

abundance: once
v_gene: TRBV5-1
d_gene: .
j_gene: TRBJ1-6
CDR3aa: CASSPAGSSYNSPLHF
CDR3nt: TGCGCCAGCAGCCCGGCTGGGAGCTCCTATAATTCACCCCTCCACTTT

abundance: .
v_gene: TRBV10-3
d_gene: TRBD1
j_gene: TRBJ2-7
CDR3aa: CAISESVGGFSYEQYF
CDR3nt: TGTGCCATCAGTGAGTCTGTAGGGGGCTTTTCCTACGAGCAGTACTTC

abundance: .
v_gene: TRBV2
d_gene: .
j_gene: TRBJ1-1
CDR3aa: CASSEVAGFDTEAFF
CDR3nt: TGTGCCAGCAGTGAAGTAGCTGGTTTCGACACTGAAGCTTTCTTT

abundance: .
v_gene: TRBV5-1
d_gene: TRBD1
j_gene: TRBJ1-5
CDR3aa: CASIWTGGLDQPQHF
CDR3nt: TGCGCCAGTATTTGGACAGGGGGCTTAGATCAGCCCCAGCATTTT

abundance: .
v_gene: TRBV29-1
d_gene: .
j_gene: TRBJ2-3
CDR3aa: CSVVSGLHTDTQYF
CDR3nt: TGCAGCGTTGTTTCCGGACTTCACACAGATACGCAGTATTTT

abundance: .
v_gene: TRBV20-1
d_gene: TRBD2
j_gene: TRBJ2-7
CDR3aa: CSAASGTTTYF
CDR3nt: TGCAGTGCGGCTAGCGGGACTACGACGTACTTC

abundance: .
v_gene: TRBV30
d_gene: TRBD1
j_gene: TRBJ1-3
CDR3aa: CAWSQGAGNTIYF
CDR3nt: TGTGCCTGGAGTCAGGGGGCTGGAAACACCATATATTTT

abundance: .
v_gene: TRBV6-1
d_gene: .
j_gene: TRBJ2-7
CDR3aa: CASNLGHRGQYF
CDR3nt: TGTGCCAGCAACCTAGGGCACCGAGGGCAGTACTTC

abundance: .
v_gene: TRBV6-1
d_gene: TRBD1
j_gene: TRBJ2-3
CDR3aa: CASSEQGAPDTQYF
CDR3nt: TGTGCCAGCAGTGAACAGGGGGCTCCAGATACGCAGTATTTT

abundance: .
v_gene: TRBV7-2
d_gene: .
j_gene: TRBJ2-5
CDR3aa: CASSVTRAQETQYF
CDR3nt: TGTGCCAGCAGCGTCACGAGAGCCCAAGAGACCCAGTACTTC

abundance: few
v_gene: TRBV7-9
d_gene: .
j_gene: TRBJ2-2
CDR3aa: CASSSENTGELFF
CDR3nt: TGTGCCAGCAGCTCGGAGAACACCGGGGAGCTGTTTTTT

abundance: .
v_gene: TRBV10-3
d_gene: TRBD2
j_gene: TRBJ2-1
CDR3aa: CAISESHTGLAGVGEQFF
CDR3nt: TGTGCCATCAGTGAGTCGCATACGGGACTAGCGGGAGTGGGTGAGCAGTTCTTC

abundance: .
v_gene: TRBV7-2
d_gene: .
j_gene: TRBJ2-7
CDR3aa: CASSLLRYEQYF
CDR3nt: TGTGCCAGCAGCTTACTTCGGTACGAGCAGTACTTC

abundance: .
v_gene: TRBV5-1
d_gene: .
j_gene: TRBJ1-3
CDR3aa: CASSLGDSGNTIYF
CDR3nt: TGCGCCAGCAGCCTGGGGGACTCTGGAAACACCATATATTTT

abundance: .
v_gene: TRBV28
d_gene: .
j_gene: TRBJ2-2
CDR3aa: CASSNRNTGELFF
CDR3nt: TGTGCCAGCAGCAACAGAAACACCGGGGAGCTGTTTTTT

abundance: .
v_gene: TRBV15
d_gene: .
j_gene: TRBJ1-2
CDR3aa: CATSRDGGHYGYTF
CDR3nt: TGTGCCACCAGCAGAGATGGAGGGCACTATGGCTACACCTTC

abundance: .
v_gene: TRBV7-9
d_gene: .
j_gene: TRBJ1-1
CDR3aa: CASSLAAGNTEAFF
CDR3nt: TGTGCCAGCAGCTTAGCAGCAGGGAACACTGAAGCTTTCTTT

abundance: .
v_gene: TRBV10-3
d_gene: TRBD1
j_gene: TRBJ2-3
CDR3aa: CAISRDRGADTQYF
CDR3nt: TGTGCCATCAGCCGGGACAGGGGTGCAGATACGCAGTATTTT

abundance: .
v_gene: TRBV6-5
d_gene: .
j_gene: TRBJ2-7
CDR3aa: CASSRGWGAEQYF
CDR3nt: TGTGCCAGCAGTAGAGGATGGGGCGCCGAGCAGTACTTC

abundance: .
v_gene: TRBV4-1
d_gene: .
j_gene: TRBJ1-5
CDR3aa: CASSRSGLAGQPQHF
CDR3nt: TGCGCCAGCAGCCGAAGCGGCCTAGCAGGTCAGCCCCAGCATTTT

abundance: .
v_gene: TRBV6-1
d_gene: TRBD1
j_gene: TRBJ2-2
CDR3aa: CASPAGGNTGELFF
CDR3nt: TGTGCCAGCCCAGCAGGGGGGAACACCGGGGAGCTGTTTTTT

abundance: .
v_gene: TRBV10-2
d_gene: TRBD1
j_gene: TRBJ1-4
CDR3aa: CASRDPGGDSEKLFF
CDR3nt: TGCGCCAGCAGGGATCCAGGGGGGGATAGTGAAAAACTGTTTTTT

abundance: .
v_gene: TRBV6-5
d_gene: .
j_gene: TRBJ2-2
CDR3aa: CASSFLNTGELFF
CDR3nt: TGTGCCAGCAGTTTCCTGAACACCGGGGAGCTGTTTTTT

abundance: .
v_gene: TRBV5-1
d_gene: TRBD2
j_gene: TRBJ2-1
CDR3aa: CASSVAGGAYNEQFF
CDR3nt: TGCGCCAGCAGCGTAGCGGGAGGAGCCTACAATGAGCAGTTCTTC

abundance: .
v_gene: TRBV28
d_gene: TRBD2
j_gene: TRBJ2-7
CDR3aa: CASSFSRLAERGQYF
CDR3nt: TGTGCCAGCAGTTTCTCAAGGCTAGCGGAAAGGGGGCAGTACTTC

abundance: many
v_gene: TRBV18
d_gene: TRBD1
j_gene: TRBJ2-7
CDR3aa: CASSPPVKQGAGEQYF
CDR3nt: TGTGCCAGCTCACCCCCTGTCAAACAGGGGGCTGGAGAGCAGTACTTC

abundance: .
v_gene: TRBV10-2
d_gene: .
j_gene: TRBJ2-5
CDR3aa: CASRVSSGEETQYF
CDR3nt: TGCGCCAGCAGGGTTAGTTCAGGCGAAGAGACCCAGTACTTC

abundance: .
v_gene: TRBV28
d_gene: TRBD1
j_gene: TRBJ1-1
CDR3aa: CASSPPDRGRTEAFF
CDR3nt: TGTGCCAGCAGTCCCCCCGACAGGGGGCGGACTGAAGCTTTCTTT

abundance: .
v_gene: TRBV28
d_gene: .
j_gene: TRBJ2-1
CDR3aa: CASKQYNEQFF
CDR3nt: TGTGCCAGCAAGCAGTACAATGAGCAGTTCTTC

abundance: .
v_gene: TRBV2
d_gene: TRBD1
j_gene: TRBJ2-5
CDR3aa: CASRSQGAGETQYF
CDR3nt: TGTGCCAGCAGGTCACAGGGGGCTGGGGAGACCCAGTACTTC

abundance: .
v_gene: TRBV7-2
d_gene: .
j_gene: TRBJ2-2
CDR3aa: CASSLSRQPGELFF
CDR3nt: TGTGCCAGCAGCTTAAGCCGGCAGCCCGGGGAGCTGTTTTTT

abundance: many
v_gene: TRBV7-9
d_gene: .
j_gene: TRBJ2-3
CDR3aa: CASSQTGRGTDTQYF
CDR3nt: TGTGCCAGCAGTCAAACAGGGAGGGGGACAGATACGCAGTATTTT

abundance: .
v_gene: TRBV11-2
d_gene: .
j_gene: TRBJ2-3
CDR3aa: CASSLDRAVTDTQYF
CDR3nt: TGTGCCAGCAGCTTAGATCGGGCGGTCACAGATACGCAGTATTTT

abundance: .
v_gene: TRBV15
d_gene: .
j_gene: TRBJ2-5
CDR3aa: CATSRDSEVYAVETQYF
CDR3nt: TGTGCCACCAGCAGAGATTCTGAGGTGTATGCGGTAGAGACCCAGTACTTC